This TCR beta chain stems from a study of identical twins. Study findings and constraints: For cord blood, abundant beta clonotypes had fewer insertions, unlike memory repertoires, which showed none. Cross-sectional statistics underpinned the conclusions; the same donors were not followed.

Unique molecular identifiers were present on the cDNA, which also gained a universal primer site by template switching. Each CDR3 protein is one row after TCRdb ran MiXCR on the 5' RACE reads. This repertoire shows around 960,000 distinct CDR3 sequences, about 12% found once; its top ten account for roughly 1.6%. Turning to this clonotype: What it binds is unknown.

This sample also appeared in a second study, on yellow fever vaccine responses in identical twins.

The sequenced sample consisted of PBMCs. The clonotype comes from a young woman in good health.

CDR3 amino acids: CASSQGTSGIEQFF. In nucleotides, the CDR3 is TGTGCCAGCAGTCAGGGGACTAGCGGAATTGAGCAGTTCTTC. V gene TRBV6-1 combines with J gene TRBJ2-1, with 11 bases matching TRBD2. The junction had 6 bases not matched to a gene; V was cut back by 5 bases and J by 9 bases. The CDR3 spans 14 residues. Germline lookup yields CDR1 MNHNS and CDR2 SASEGT.